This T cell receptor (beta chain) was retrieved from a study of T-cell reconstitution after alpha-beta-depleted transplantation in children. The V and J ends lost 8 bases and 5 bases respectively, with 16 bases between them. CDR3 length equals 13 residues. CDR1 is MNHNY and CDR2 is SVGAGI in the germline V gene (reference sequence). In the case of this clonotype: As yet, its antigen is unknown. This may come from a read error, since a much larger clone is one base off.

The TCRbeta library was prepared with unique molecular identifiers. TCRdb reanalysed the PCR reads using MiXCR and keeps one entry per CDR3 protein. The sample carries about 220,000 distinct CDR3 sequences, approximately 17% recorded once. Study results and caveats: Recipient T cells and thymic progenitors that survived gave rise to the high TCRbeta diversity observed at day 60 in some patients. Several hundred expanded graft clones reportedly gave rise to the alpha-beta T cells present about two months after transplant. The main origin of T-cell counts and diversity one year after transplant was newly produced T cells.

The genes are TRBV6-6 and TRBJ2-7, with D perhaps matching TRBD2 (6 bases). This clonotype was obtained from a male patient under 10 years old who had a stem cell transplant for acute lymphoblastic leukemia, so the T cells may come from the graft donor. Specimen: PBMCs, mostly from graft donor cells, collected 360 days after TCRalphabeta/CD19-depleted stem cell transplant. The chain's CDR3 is CASPPMGGDEQYF. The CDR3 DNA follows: TGTGCCAGCCCTCCGATGGGCGGGGACGAGCAGTACTTC.